This TCR beta chain was captured by sequencing in a study of CD8+ T cells in alopecia areata. Sample treatment: oral pan-JAK inhibitor, 5-10 mg twice daily. The sequencing template was cDNA reverse transcribed from extracted RNA. Some clones are missing from TCRdb's copy, which holds only in-frame ones; the method was immunoSEQ multiplex PCR. This sample carries some 58,000 clones, 46% of them seen once, and the ten largest clones take over 20%. V lost 5 bases and J 12 bases, leaving 20 bases between the germline ends. Per the germline V gene, CDR1 is SGHTA and CDR2 is FQGNSA. The CDR3 sequence is 14 residues long. A remark on this clone: No antigen is known for it.

Study-level findings and limits: Elevated clonality characterized lesional scalp relative to normal scalp, particularly in alopecia totalis/universalis. There were also resident alphabeta T cells of normal skin sequenced in scalp samples. The study found that many expanded lesional clones persisted in scalp and blood during tofacitinib. Between patients, shared TCR sequences were less clear than in mice. This was possibly due in part to HLA diversity in the patient population.

The sequence was collected from a human donor with alopecia areata. The specimen comprised CD8+ T cells sorted from blood, sampled at approximately week 36, from a patient treated with tofacitinib. The chain links TRBV7-2 to TRBJ2-1, with a weak D call TRBD1 (5 bases). Here the CDR3 reads CASSTAYRPDGQFF. CDR3 in DNA: TGTGCCAGCAGCACTGCCTACAGGCCTGACGGGCAGTTCTTC. Supplemented by reference TRBV7-2 and TRBJ2-1, the full variable domain reads GAGVSQSPSNKVTEKGKDVELRCDPISGHTALYWYRQSLGQGLEFLIYFQGNSAPDKSGLPSDRFSAERTGGSVSTLTIQRTQQEDSAVYLCASSTAYRPDGQFFGPGTRLTVL.